A selection of T cell receptor beta chains follows, all from one sample in a study of identical twins. MiXCR was run by TCRdb on the 5' RACE reads, yielding one entry per CDR3 protein. The sample carries hundreds of thousands of distinct CDR3 sequences, 8.6% recorded once. The data also belong to a second study, concerning yellow fever vaccine responses in identical twins.

The sample taken for sequencing was PBMCs. These receptors were taken from a woman aged 18-30 years in good health. CDR3s include the opening cysteine and the closing phenylalanine or tryptophan. The order of the fields is V gene, D gene, J gene, clone size, CDR3 DNA, CDR3 protein. A D gene is named only where the DNA matches it firmly. The listing skips clone size in some rows; elsewhere it reads once, few, many or a size class.

v_gene: TRBV29-1; d_gene: TRBD1; j_gene: TRBJ2-1; abundance: many; CDR3nt: TGCAGCGGATCCAGGGACAGTCCCTACAATGAGCAGTTCTTC; CDR3aa: CSGSRDSPYNEQFF
v_gene: TRBV4-3; d_gene: TRBD1; j_gene: TRBJ2-2; abundance: -; CDR3nt: TGCGCCAGCAGCCAAGATAACAGGGGGCTAGCCGGGGAGCTGTTTTTT; CDR3aa: CASSQDNRGLAGELFF
v_gene: TRBV5-1; d_gene: TRBD1; j_gene: TRBJ2-7; abundance: -; CDR3nt: TGCGCCAGCACCGGGACAGGGGGTTCCGAGCAGTACTTC; CDR3aa: CASTGTGGSEQYF
v_gene: TRBV3-1; d_gene: TRBD1; j_gene: TRBJ2-1; abundance: few; CDR3nt: TGTGCCAGCAGCCACACCGGACAGGTCGGCCAGTTCTTC; CDR3aa: CASSHTGQVGQFF
v_gene: TRBV20-1; d_gene: -; j_gene: TRBJ2-4; abundance: -; CDR3nt: TGCAGTGCTGAGTTACTAGGAATATTAGCCAAAAACATTCAGTACTTC; CDR3aa: CSAELLGILAKNIQYF
v_gene: TRBV20-1; d_gene: TRBD1; j_gene: TRBJ2-3; abundance: few; CDR3nt: TGCAGTGCCGAAACCCCGGGACAGGGGCTACGGGATACGCAGTATTTT; CDR3aa: CSAETPGQGLRDTQYF
v_gene: TRBV14; d_gene: -; j_gene: TRBJ2-1; abundance: many; CDR3nt: TGTGCCAGCAGCCAAGGGAGTAGCCTCAATGAGCAGTTCTTC; CDR3aa: CASSQGSSLNEQFF
v_gene: TRBV19; d_gene: -; j_gene: TRBJ2-1; abundance: -; CDR3nt: TGTGCCAGTACCTCTGGGGTGAACCGAGAGCAGTTCTTC; CDR3aa: CASTSGVNREQFF
v_gene: TRBV12-3/TRBV12-4; d_gene: TRBD1; j_gene: TRBJ1-2; abundance: many; CDR3nt: TGTGCCAGCAGTTTCGGGAGACAGGGGGATGGCTACACCTTC; CDR3aa: CASSFGRQGDGYTF
v_gene: TRBV29-1; d_gene: -; j_gene: TRBJ2-7; abundance: many; CDR3nt: TGCAGCGTTGCTGGGCAGGGGGGAACCTCCTACGAGCAGTACTTC; CDR3aa: CSVAGQGGTSYEQYF
v_gene: TRBV27; d_gene: TRBD2; j_gene: TRBJ2-5; abundance: -; CDR3nt: TGTGCCAGCAGTACTGGGACTAGCGGGATCGGAGAGACCCAGTACTTC; CDR3aa: CASSTGTSGIGETQYF
v_gene: TRBV10-3; d_gene: TRBD1; j_gene: TRBJ2-3; abundance: many; CDR3nt: TGTGCCATCAGTGCCGGGACAGGGTACACAGATACGCAGTATTTT; CDR3aa: CAISAGTGYTDTQYF
v_gene: TRBV18; d_gene: -; j_gene: TRBJ1-2; abundance: -; CDR3nt: TGTGCCAGCTCACCTCAAAACGGGGGATTGGGCTACACCTTC; CDR3aa: CASSPQNGGLGYTF
v_gene: TRBV6-5; d_gene: TRBD1; j_gene: TRBJ1-2; abundance: many; CDR3nt: TGTGCCAGCAGTTCTGAGGACAGGGCCGGGAGAGGCTACACCTTC; CDR3aa: CASSSEDRAGRGYTF
v_gene: TRBV5-1; d_gene: -; j_gene: TRBJ2-2; abundance: few; CDR3nt: TGCGCCAGCAGCCCCTCCCTCGGCAACACCGGGGAGCTGTTTTTT; CDR3aa: CASSPSLGNTGELFF
v_gene: TRBV6-5; d_gene: -; j_gene: TRBJ1-1; abundance: few; CDR3nt: TGTGCCAGCAGTTACTCGCTGGCATTTCAAGGGACTGAAGCTTTCTTT; CDR3aa: CASSYSLAFQGTEAFF
v_gene: TRBV4-2; d_gene: TRBD1; j_gene: TRBJ2-7; abundance: many; CDR3nt: TGTGCCAGCACCCGGGGACAGGGAAATTACGAGCAGTACTTC; CDR3aa: CASTRGQGNYEQYF
v_gene: TRBV6-4; d_gene: TRBD1; j_gene: TRBJ1-4; abundance: -; CDR3nt: TGTGCCAGCAGGGACAGGGTCCTACCTCAACTGTTTTTT; CDR3aa: CASRDRVLPQLFF
v_gene: TRBV7-3; d_gene: -; j_gene: TRBJ2-7; abundance: -; CDR3nt: TGTGCCAGCAGCTTAACGCAGGGGACTCCCTGGCACTTC; CDR3aa: CASSLTQGTPWHF
v_gene: TRBV4-1; d_gene: -; j_gene: TRBJ2-1; abundance: few; CDR3nt: TGCGCCAGCAGCCAAGTGGTGCAGGGGCCCTACAATGAGCAGTTCTTC; CDR3aa: CASSQVVQGPYNEQFF
v_gene: TRBV25-1; d_gene: -; j_gene: TRBJ1-5; abundance: -; CDR3nt: TGTGCCAGAGAACGTGAAGACCAGGGAGGCAGCAATCAGCCCCAGCATTTT; CDR3aa: CAREREDQGGSNQPQHF
v_gene: TRBV4-2; d_gene: -; j_gene: TRBJ2-7; abundance: many; CDR3nt: TGTGCCAGCAGCCGTGTGGGGCCCGAGAGCGAGCAGTACTTC; CDR3aa: CASSRVGPESEQYF